This T cell receptor beta chain is from a study of shared clonotypes between healthy human individuals (dated by TCRdb to 2018 to 2020). Regarding the research as a whole: The cohort comprised a couple of women and a few men aged 18 to 49 years. For each donor, CD4 naive and CD4 memory were each run on three plates, CD8 naive on two plates, and CD8 memory on one plate. To estimate repertoire size and how much clonotypes are shared between individuals, the study performed deep sequencing of blood TCR repertoires from 4 to 6 healthy adults. To increase sequencing depth and limit assay-specific biases, TCR repertoire library preparation and sequencing were carried out by different laboratories using diverse techniques. Between about 0.85 and 9.5 billion PBMCs per donor were obtained by leukapheresis. Results and caveats for the whole study, not just this receptor: Incomplete sequencing was indicated by rarefaction of sorted-subset datasets, despite the large sequencing depth. Sampling was restricted to blood, and TCR repertoires in tissue are likely to differ from TCR repertoires in blood. The genetic and exposure-history diversity represented was limited by the small number of donors. Estimated clonotype richness was generally larger for naive than for memory subsets. Based on pairwise subsampling, the degree of clonotype sharing among donors was expected to be affected by sequencing depth. Compared with non-shared clonotypes, the clonotypes found in all four sorted-subset donors had higher generation probabilities. About 4.5% of naive CD4, 3% to 4% of naive CD8, 2.3% of memory CD4, and around 0.4% of memory CD8 clonotypes were shared across several donors.

Using the deep immunoSEQ assay, TCR CDR3 regions were amplified from genomic DNA by multiplex PCR. Extracted genomic DNA from each cell subset was spread evenly across all wells of several immunoSEQ 96-well plates, with each plate serving as a replicate. Each replicate PCR for sorted subsets received about 180 ng genomic DNA, equal to tens of thousands of T cell genomes. The purified libraries were quantified using a Qubit 3.0 fluorometer, sized with a Bioanalyzer 2100, and then quantified again using the KAPA Library Quantification kit. Every immunoSEQ 96-well plate was sequenced on a separate single-read 150-cycle Illumina NextSeq 550 flow cell. The authors' analysis ran thus. Because only junctional sequences without quality scores were contained in the immunoSEQ output, filtering matching that applied to full-length reads could not be performed. Sequences were annotated with PyIR, a Python wrapper for IgBLAST v1.9, and V/J genes and CDR3 were assigned using IMGT germline references. Reads were removed for weak V/J assignments (E-value above 1e-6), missing CDR3, stop codons, out-of-frame junctions, or ambiguous translated residues. A V3J clonotype was defined by an identical inferred V gene, J gene, and CDR3 amino acid sequence. Percentage overlap between repertoires was computed as shared unique clonotypes divided by the size of the smaller repertoire. Richness of each repertoire was evaluated using RTK rarefaction, the Chao1 estimator, and Recon v2.1 estimates of unobserved clonotypes. Generation probabilities for all TCRbeta clonotypes obtained by the gDNA method from a handful of donors were computed using OLGA. TCRdb took over this immuneACCESS table, retaining in-frame rearrangements with V and J assigned. Such tables are incomplete; in checked studies, under half of the missing clones stem from an unresolved V gene, and the remainder is unexplained. The V and J calls and the clone size are those of that table, but D and trimming were determined from the DNA. This sample gives under 1,100,000 clones in total; approximately 76% of them show up just once. The top ten constitute 1.4% of the sample.

Turning to this clone: Its antigen is not yet known. Per-base qualities were not stored, and no clone one base away is much larger.

Donors were healthy HIV-negative adults with no recently reported acute infections or vaccinations. Every donor was a Caucasian adult living in Nashville, Tennessee, USA. CD4+ T cells were enriched by magnetic negative selection, after which naive cells were positively selected on CD45RA and the negative fraction was taken as the memory subset. After blood collection by leukapheresis, PBMCs were isolated using Ficoll-Histopaque density gradient centrifugation and then cryopreserved in the vapor phase of liquid nitrogen. Purity and quantity of every magnetically sorted T cell population were checked by analytical flow cytometry. Genomic DNA was isolated from every sorted fraction and measured by UV absorbance on a Nanodrop 2000c. V and J are truncated by 7 bases and 4 bases respectively, leaving an intervening sequence of 16 bases. The CDR3 goes from the cysteine to the phenylalanine over 14 residues. Only the CDR3 region is kept as DNA, spanning 42 bases read in frame from base 1. The germline V gene encodes CDR1 WSHSY and CDR2 SAAADI.

Specimen: memory CD4+ T cells sorted from blood. The cell subset or site label on this specimen signifies: CD45RA-negative fraction. This sequence uses TRBV10-2 and TRBJ2-5; a weak D assignment points to TRBD2 (7 bases agree). The receptor's source is a man younger than 35 in good health. In nucleotides, the sequence is TGCGCCAGCACTGGGGGGGCGCCGGGAGAGACCCAGTACTTC. This sequence encodes CASTGGAPGETQYF.